The T cell receptor beta chain described here comes from a study of molecular identifiers for immune sequencing clone quantification. General study results and limits: Detectable among about a million naive cells, according to reports, was Jurkat TCR RNA spiked in from one cell.

TCR libraries were built in bulk with a published protocol and specific TCR primers. MiXCR, applied by TCRdb to the PCR reads, yields one record per CDR3 protein. The sample includes just over 95,000 distinct CDR3 sequences, approximately 25% of them seen just once. This clonotype appeared many times. Its antigen is currently unknown. This CDR3 has 15 residues. Germline V gene data show CDR1 as MDHEN and CDR2 as SYDVKM. V lost 7 bases to trimming and J lost 6 bases; unmatched junction nucleotides: 7. V gene TRBV28 combines with J gene TRBJ1-5, with 12 positions matching TRBD1. The specimen sequenced was naive CD8+ T cells from blood, with Jurkat cell RNA spiked in. Subset given: FACS-sorted CD8+CD4-CCR7+CD45RA+ naive T cells. This TCR was sampled from a human donor in good health. Some libraries in this study had Jurkat cell RNA spiked in. The CDR3: CASNPGQGAGQPQHF. Here the CDR3 DNA reads TGTGCCAGCAACCCGGGACAGGGGGCCGGTCAGCCCCAGCATTTT.